This T cell receptor beta chain was sequenced for a study of OX40 agonist ivuxolimab in advanced cancers. Study information: Three individuals attained partial responses, comprising one hepatocellular carcinoma case and two cutaneous melanoma cases.

Trimming pared 2 bases from V and 3 bases from J, leaving 7 bases between. Per the germline V gene, CDR1 is SGHTA and CDR2 is FQGTGA. This CDR3 comprises 13 residues. Repertoires were generated with immunoSEQ multiplex PCR, while TCRdb's copy carries only in-frame clones and drops some. Here the sample spans 65,000 to 80,000 clones, approximately 91% being singletons. The V gene is TRBV7-3, the J gene TRBJ1-1; the D is unclear. The origin of this receptor is an adult with an advanced solid tumor such as melanoma, head and neck, liver or kidney cancer. The material sequenced was CD4+ or CD8+ T cells sorted from blood, taken in a trial of the OX40 agonist ivuxolimab. DNA of the CDR3: TGTGCCAGCAGCTTAGGCCCCGACACTGAAGCTTTCTTT. This gives the protein CASSLGPDTEAFF. Combining the CDR3 with reference TRBV7-3 and TRBJ1-1 gives the whole variable domain GAGVSQTPSNKVTEKGKYVELRCDPISGHTALYWYRQSLGQGPEFLIYFQGTGAADDSGLPNDRFFAVRPEGSVSTLKIQRTERGDSAVYLCASSLGPDTEAFFGQGTRLTVV.